The 18 T cell receptor beta chains below come from one sample, sequenced in a study of OX40 agonist ivuxolimab in advanced cancers. Assay: immunoSEQ multiplex PCR; the TCRdb copy retains only in-frame clones and omits some. The sample carries some 35,000 clones, approximately 89% recorded once. This material consisted of CD4+ or CD8+ T cells sorted from blood, taken in a trial of the OX40 agonist ivuxolimab. The source of these receptors is an adult with an advanced solid tumor such as melanoma, head and neck, liver or kidney cancer.

The CDR3 reads CASSILRTSYEQYF. In nucleotides, the CDR3 is TGTGCCAGCAGTATCCTGCGGACTTCCTACGAGCAGTACTTC. This chain joins TRBV6-1 and TRBJ2-7; possibly TRBD2 for D (5 bases). The CDR3 is 14 residues long. V was pared by 5 bases and J by 1 base, with 12 bases between. Germline values: CDR1 MNHNS, CDR2 SASEGT.

The V and J genes are TRBV7-9 and TRBJ1-6; D uncertain. The CDR3 spans 15 residues. V was clipped by 1 base and J by 9 bases, with 13 bases between them. Germline CDR1 is SEHNR and CDR2 is FQNEAQ (reference sequence). The CDR3 nucleotides read TGTGCCAGCAGCTTAGGCGACGCGGCCAGTTCACCCCTCCACTTT. Translating gives CASSLGDAASSPLHF.

This chain uses TRBV5-4 with TRBJ2-1; the match to TRBD2 covers 9 bases. CDR3 size: 15 residues. CDR1 and CDR2 (germline): SGHNT, YYREEE (reference sequence). V dropped 0 bases and J dropped 7; count of bases not matched to a gene: 5. Here the CDR3 DNA reads TGTGCCAGCAGCTTGGGGACTAGCGTTCGGAATGAGCAGTTCTTC. This gives the protein CASSLGTSVRNEQFF.

The chain employs TRBV18 and TRBJ2-7, with D hard to call. V lost 6 bases and J lost 0, with 12 bases in between. Germline CDR1 KGHSH, CDR2 LQKENI. The CDR3 spans 14 residues. CDR3 in amino acids: CASSLGQASYEQYF. In DNA form, the CDR3 reads TGTGCCAGCTCCCTCGGGCAGGCCTCCTACGAGCAGTACTTC.

CDR3 sequence reads: CASSLAYTTGELFF. The CDR3 nucleotides read TGTGCCAGCAGCTTAGCCTACACTACCGGGGAGCTGTTTTTT. This rearrangement joins TRBV7-6 to TRBJ2-2; D is undetermined. V was clipped by 0 bases and J by 5 bases, with 7 bases between them. Looked up from germline, CDR1 is SGHVS and CDR2 is FNYEAQ. The length of the CDR3 is 14 residues.

The CDR3: CASSVGGGEDTEAFF. The CDR3 nucleotides read TGTGCCAGCAGCGTAGGGGGTGGGGAAGACACTGAAGCTTTCTTT. The rearrangement links TRBV9 to TRBJ1-1; D is unclear. This CDR3 has 15 residues. The germline V and J ends were trimmed by 0 bases and 3 bases, with 12 bases remaining between them. The germline CDR1 and CDR2 sequences are SGDLS and YYNGEE. Full variable domain (missing parts from reference TRBV9 and TRBJ1-1): DSGVTQTPKHLITATGQRVTLRCSPRSGDLSVYWYQQSLDQGLQFLIQYYNGEERAKGNILERFSAQQFPDLHSELNLSSLELGDSALYFCASSVGGGEDTEAFFGQGTRLTVV.

This chain uses TRBV30 with TRBJ1-5; D gene uncertain. CDR3 length: 15 amino acids. Trimming removed 4 bases from V and 1 base from J, with 14 bases in between. Germline CDR1 and CDR2: GTSNPN and SVGIG (reference sequence). The CDR3 region is CAWTKRSRSNQPQHF. The DNA of the CDR3 is TGTGCCTGGACGAAGAGGAGTAGGAGCAATCAGCCCCAGCATTTT.

This rearrangement joins TRBV5-1 to TRBJ2-5; the D gene is possibly TRBD1 (7 bases). This CDR3 spans 14 amino acids. Trimming shortened V by 2 bases and J by 3 bases, and 11 bases separated the two germline ends. Germline CDR1 is SGHRS and CDR2 is YFSETQ. CDR3 nucleotide sequence: TGCGCCAGCAGCTTTGGCAGGGGGGAAGAGACCCAGTACTTC. It is translated as CASSFGRGEETQYF.

This chain links TRBV6-1 with TRBJ1-4; 8 bases are shared with TRBD1. Germline V gene sequence: CDR1 MNHNS, CDR2 SASEGT. This CDR3 has 15 amino acids. With 4 bases clipped from V and 3 bases from J, the junction kept 4 bases outside the gene matches. In DNA form, the CDR3 reads TGTGCCAGCAGTGGTTGGACAGGGTCTAATGAAAAACTGTTTTTT. It specifies CASSGWTGSNEKLFF.

The rearrangement uses TRBV21-1 and TRBJ2-3; TRBD2 is the table's D call and was not checked against the DNA. TRBV21-1 is flagged as a pseudogene. The CDR3 has 17 amino acids. The CDR3 nucleotides read TGTGCCAGGAGAACTAGCGGGAGGGCCGTACACACAGATACGCAGTATTTT. It translates to CARRTSGRAVHTDTQYF.

The V and J genes are TRBV9 and TRBJ2-1, with 10 bases matching TRBD2. Germline lookup yields CDR1 SGDLS and CDR2 YYNGEE. The junction had 22 bases not matched to a gene; V was cut back by 4 bases and J by 6 bases. CDR3 length equals 20 residues. Here the CDR3 reads CASSPREGASGSLLSNEQFF. The CDR3 coding sequence is TGTGCCAGCAGCCCCCGGGAGGGCGCTAGCGGGAGTCTTCTTTCCAATGAGCAGTTCTTC.

J is TRBJ1-1 and V is TRBV5-4; TRBD1 matches 8 bases. J was trimmed by 7 bases and V by 1 base; bases with no gene match: 6. This CDR3 contains 14 residues. Germline CDR1 and CDR2: SGHNT and YYREEE (reference sequence). The DNA of the CDR3 is TGTGCCAGCAGCTTGCCAGGGGGCGTCAGTGAAGCTTTCTTT. It is translated as CASSLPGGVSEAFF.

V gene TRBV7-9 combines with J gene TRBJ2-3; 9 nucleotides agree with TRBD2. The junction had 3 bases not matched to a gene; V was cut back by 3 bases and J by 2 bases. Per germline, CDR1 SEHNR and CDR2 FQNEAQ (reference sequence). The CDR3 contains 15 residues. CDR3 region: CASSLTSGLTDTQYF. The DNA for the CDR3 is TGTGCCAGCAGCTTGACTAGCGGTCTCACAGATACGCAGTATTTT. Based on the CDR3 plus reference TRBV7-9 and TRBJ2-3, the full variable domain is DTGVSQNPRHKITKRGQNVTFRCDPISEHNRLYWYRQTLGQGPEFLTYFQNEAQLEKSRLLSDRFSAERPKGSFSTLEIQRTEQGDSAMYLCASSLTSGLTDTQYFGPGTRLTVL.

The chain is built from TRBV19 and TRBJ2-1; TRBD2 matches at 7 bases. V shed 1 base, J shed 10 bases, and the junction held 13 bases outside the gene matches. This CDR3 comprises 16 residues. Germline loops: CDR1 LNHDA, CDR2 SQIVND (reference sequence). CDR3 DNA sequence: TGTGCCAGTAGTATAGCGAGCGGGACTCCCCTCAGGGAGCAGTTCTTC. Protein sequence: CASSIASGTPLREQFF.

The rearrangement links TRBV5-1 to TRBJ2-1; no reliable D call. Germline V gene lookup returns CDR1 SGHRS and CDR2 YFSETQ. This CDR3 contains 14 residues. V gave up 0 bases and J gave up 10 bases, with 14 bases separating them. The CDR3 here is CASSLAPRNREQFF. The CDR3 DNA sequence: TGCGCCAGCAGCTTGGCCCCGCGGAATAGGGAGCAGTTCTTC.

The rearrangement links TRBV5-1 to TRBJ2-3, with TRBD2 matching over 10 bases. There are 18 residues in the CDR3. Trimming removed 6 bases from V and 0 bases from J; junction bases left unmatched: 13. Germline V gene lookup returns CDR1 SGHRS and CDR2 YFSETQ. DNA for the CDR3: TGCGCCAGCAAATTTGGACTAGCGGTAAAAACTAGCACAGATACGCAGTATTTT. Translated: CASKFGLAVKTSTDTQYF.

The chain recombines TRBV6-4 with TRBJ1-5, with 8 bases fitting TRBD1. With V trimmed by 5 bases and J by 6 bases, 3 bases remained unmatched. The CDR3 totals 13 residues. Germline V gene sequence: CDR1 MRHNA, CDR2 SNTAGT. CDR3 protein: CASSSQGGQPQHF. The CDR3 nucleotides are TGTGCCAGCAGTTCACAGGGGGGTCAGCCCCAGCATTTT.

The rearrangement links TRBV9 to TRBJ2-3; no clear D. Germline V lookup: CDR1 SGDLS, CDR2 YYNGEE. Trimming took 1 base from V and 6 from J, leaving 12 bases between them. This CDR3 is built from 14 residues. The CDR3 protein is CASSVLSVGDTQYF. In nucleotides, the CDR3 is TGTGCCAGCAGCGTATTATCGGTGGGGGATACGCAGTATTTT. The whole variable domain, remainder taken from reference TRBV9 and TRBJ2-3, is DSGVTQTPKHLITATGQRVTLRCSPRSGDLSVYWYQQSLDQGLQFLIQYYNGEERAKGNILERFSAQQFPDLHSELNLSSLELGDSALYFCASSVLSVGDTQYFGPGTRLTVL.